This section outlines one TCR beta chain sequence together with its context. Those enrolled, adults aged about 18 to 95 years, came from 20 to 25 US areas. Two negative PCRs, clearance, or symptom resolution characterized the recovered Cohort 3 donors. This record comes from a study of blood T cell repertoires in COVID-19. TCRdb keeps only in-frame clones here, not all; method: immunoSEQ multiplex PCR. The sample has roughly 500,000 clones; approximately 88% are singletons. The germline V gene encodes CDR1 KGHDR and CDR2 SFDVKD. The V end lost 4 bases, the J end lost 6 bases, and 15 bases lay between the germline ends. This CDR3 spans 14 amino acids.

The clonotype was recovered from a woman aged 40-49 years who had recovered from COVID-19. Sample: PBMCs or T cells enriched from blood (not recorded which). The chain uses TRBV24-1 and TRBJ2-7; D might be TRBD1 (5 bases). The CDR3 DNA sequence: TGTGCCACCAGTGAGCAGGGCAGCACCGCCGAGCAGTACTTC. This codes for CATSEQGSTAEQYF.